This T cell receptor (beta chain) was sequenced in a study of cytomegalovirus exposure and HLA in healthy donors (TCRdb year 2017). With regard to the full study: In an earlier analysis of under 600 of the donors, less than 350 Gb of sequence data and 90 million to 130 million unique TCR beta sequences from about 179 million T cells were reported. About 280 gigabases of sequencing data and approximately 85 million unique TCR sequences were included in an early release covering 500 to 750 HLA-typed donors. Among the roughly 400 genotyped donors, approximately 77% belonged to the genetic ancestry cluster associated with self-reported Caucasian donors. The study aimed to test whether signatures of past pathogen exposure could be identified by cataloging public T cell receptors. The T cell repertoires of 666 subjects were profiled by immunosequencing and related to cytomegalovirus serostatus. Besides the first cohort of roughly 640 subjects, a separate validation cohort made up of roughly 130 different subjects was used. To predict cytomegalovirus infection status, the study brought together high-throughput TCR immunosequencing, statistical association of individual TCRs with disease status, and machine learning. A later analysis re-analyzed previously published TCR beta repertoires from about 730 donors and added high-resolution HLA genotyping to study TCR occurrence patterns. Rather than using new phenotypic data, the later analysis identified candidate immune exposures from TCR beta sequences and from how often those sequences occurred across donors. In an earlier analysis of 587 of the donors, high-throughput TCR beta sequencing was used to judge whether each TCR beta V gene segment behaved as functional or pseudogenic. Donor age, sex, ethnicity and CMV serostatus were compiled together with the repertoire data. A later genetic analysis used genome-wide SNP genotypes for about three fifths of the 666 donors, treating that subset as a discovery cohort. Every discovery cohort repertoire had been produced on one sequencing platform. Both class I and class II loci were covered by HLA typing, at four-digit resolution. The number of typed donors differed by locus: roughly 629-640 for A, B, C, DRB1 and DQB1; approximately 520 for DQA1; over 600 for DPA1; and some 450 for DPB1. Four to six DR-DQ haplotypes were handled as single units for association and clustering, since linkage in the cohort was strong. Across 300 to 500 genotyped donors of the cohort, an average of approximately 240,000 unique TCR beta nucleotide sequences per donor were sequenced, and roughly 18% of those sequences were non-productive.

Findings and caveats that apply to the study as a whole: Strong co-occurrence of HLA alleles, especially DR and DQ, made assigning TCR associations to individual alleles difficult. Because HLA typing was missing for some donors at each locus, association tests included only the typed subset. The cohort was sequenced for TCR beta chains only, and without alpha or paired-chain data the features that could be detected were limited. A later analysis reported that several top co-occurrence clusters appeared linked to parvovirus B19, influenza, CMV and Epstein-Barr virus. According to the authors, the approach could potentially be generalized to other disease states and immunological phenotypes. The study gave a list of under 200 TCR beta chains associated with cytomegalovirus. Compared with equally common non-associated chains, HLA-associated TCR beta chains in a later analysis were more clonally expanded and had lower generation probabilities. Presence/absence analyses assumed roughly uniform sequencing depth across donors, an assumption that may not hold. A further reported finding was that TCR beta sequences accurately predicted the HLA-A and HLA-B alleles for most subjects in the first cohort. A later genetic analysis associated a missense DCLRE1C variant with V-gene and J-gene trimming of TCR beta chains, and an independent cohort replicated the association. In an earlier analysis of more than 450 of the donors, most TCR beta V segments were observed in productive rearrangements about 90% or about 30% of the time, broadly matching IMGT annotations. Linkage disequilibrium might explain the correlated functional status among segregating V segments, but an unknown experimental factor could not be ruled out. In a later genetic analysis, fewer N-insertions in productive TCRs were reported among donors in an Asian-associated ancestry cluster than the 666-donor mean. A later analysis found that most CMV-associated TCR beta chains appeared HLA-restricted, with HLA associations seemingly driven largely by CMV exposure. In vitro tests confirmed that a few of the cytomegalovirus-associated TCR beta chains recognize cytomegalovirus antigens. Because the 87-base-pair reads could not distinguish some IMGT-functional V segments, including TRBV6-2 and TRBV6-3, those segments were excluded. According to a later analysis, TCR association rates differed among HLA loci, with DRB1 alleles showing the most associated TCRs and HLA-C alleles showing the fewest. CMV serostatus was the only immune exposure information available for the cohort. Because counts were too low, under 20 rarely observed V segments, including chromosome 9 orphons, were left out of the earlier analysis of a few hundred of the donors. The sequencing pipeline was judged likely to have produced a cluster of highly shared sequence variants as a technical artifact. At a false discovery rate of 0.05, a later analysis linked about 17,000 TCR beta sequences to specific HLA alleles. The classifier was reported to diagnose cytomegalovirus status with high specificity and sensitivity in both the original and validation cohorts. Across donors, most TCR sequences were observed very rarely, whereas some public TCRs were present in many individuals.

Concerning this clone itself: Its cognate antigen has yet to be identified.

The cohort was made up of hundreds of healthy bone marrow donors. Cohort members were all nominally healthy when sampled, although unrecorded immune exposures were likely present. The donor was CMV seronegative and was included in the group of a few hundred seronegative cohort members. A peripheral blood sample was provided by each donor, and peripheral blood mononuclear cells were used for TCR beta sequencing. Genomic DNA was extracted from the blood cell samples with the Qiagen DNeasy Blood Extraction Kit. Library preparation employed the immunoSEQ multiplex PCR assay. A mixture of 60 forward primers for TCR Vbeta segments and 13 reverse primers for TCR Jbeta segments was used in the multiplex PCR. The CDR3 region of rearranged TCR beta genes was amplified from genomic DNA with a multiplex PCR assay. Amplified TCR beta libraries were sequenced as 87-base-pair reads on the Illumina HiSeq System. On the study's bioinformatics: Across the 700 or so repertoires, a later analysis counted tens of millions of unique TCR beta chains, roughly 11 million of which were shared by at least two donors. A nearest-neighbor algorithm error-corrected the raw reads and collapsed the reads into unique sequences, merging closely related sequences to remove PCR and sequencing errors. V, D and J gene segments were assigned by aligning CDR3 sequences to IMGT reference sequences. For a sequence to be retained, a match of at least six nucleotides was required to both a V gene segment and a J gene segment. A rearrangement counted as productive if the CDR3 had no stop codons and remained in frame with V and J, and every other rearrangement counted as non-productive. Following IMGT convention, CDR3 was defined as the stretch from the second conserved V-encoded cysteine to the conserved J-encoded phenylalanine. The earlier analysis of roughly 590 of the donors excluded sequences that lacked an unambiguous match to a single V gene segment. An earlier analysis of some 500 of the donors classified V segments as functional when productive rearrangements were above 56.7% and as segregating when the standard deviation between donors was above 5%. To diagnose cytomegalovirus status from the catalog of TCR beta chain sequences, a statistical classification framework was built. V and J gene assignment, in a later analysis, came from comparing TCR nucleotide sequences with IMGT/GENE-DB human TR gene sequences. The TCRdist pipeline was used in a later analysis to assign CDR3 sequences and most-parsimonious VDJ recombination scenarios. In a later analysis, each TCR beta chain was defined by its CDR3 amino acid sequence together with its V-gene family, and reads lacking a unique V-gene family were excluded. As a way to deal with suspected cross-contamination and a sequencing artifact, a later analysis dropped 450 to 700 nucleotide sequences that were highly shared and had low generation probability. In a later analysis, a clonal expansion index was calculated for each public chain from normalized within-repertoire ranks of inferred template counts. In a later analysis, generation probabilities were computed using a VDJ recombination model fitted to out-of-frame rearrangements, and the results were checked against IGoR. A later analysis scored TCR-TCR, TCR-HLA and TCR-CMV co-occurrence with hypergeometric tests, applying a repertoire-size bias correction to TCR pairs. To estimate false discovery rates, a later analysis permuted the HLA or CMV assignments 20 times. In a later analysis, co-occurring TCRs were grouped with DBSCAN, and TCRdist sequence similarity was added when clustering was performed within HLA-allele-positive subsets. Repertoires with fewer than 30,000 or more than 120,000 public chains were left out of co-occurrence clustering, as were a handful of repertoires with anomalous nucleotide sharing. Drawn from immuneACCESS, this table holds only the in-frame rearrangements with V and J called that TCRdb kept. Clones are partly lost; checked studies trace under half to an unresolved V gene and leave the rest unexplained. From that table come the V and J calls and clone size; the DNA was used to work out D and trimming. The sample's clone listing holds some 130,000 clones. 1.5% to 2% of the sample is taken by the ten largest.

The CDR3 holds 12 amino acids from the cysteine to the phenylalanine. CDR3 DNA only is kept here, 36 bases in frame from base 1. V loses 0 bases of germline sequence and J loses 11 bases, and the interval between the two ends is 10 bases. The germline V gene encodes CDR1 SGHDN and CDR2 FVKESK. The TCR originated in a man aged 18-30 years in good health and CMV-seronegative. The sequenced material came from PBMCs. In this chain, TRBV14 is recombined with TRBJ1-1, with no reliable assignment of the D segment. The DNA reads TGTGCCAGCAGCCAAGAAGGCGGGTGGGCTTTCTTT. The encoded protein is CASSQEGGWAFF.